The text below deals with one TCR beta chain. This sample is drawn from a study of tumour-infiltrating T cells in Burkitt lymphoma. V was clipped by 0 bases and J by 4 bases, with 12 bases between them. CDR1 MNHEY and CDR2 SVGAGI come from the germline V gene. This CDR3 spans 15 amino acids. Sequenced by immunoSEQ multiplex PCR; TCRdb stores in-frame clones only, minus some. The table has about 900 clones, roughly nine tenths seen once; the top ten hold around 60%. The chain uses TRBV6-5 and TRBJ1-2; D gene ambiguous. This sequence originates from a human donor with diffuse large B-cell lymphoma. The sequenced sample was tumor tissue. The CDR3 DNA reads TGTGCCAGCAGTTACTCCCCTTCGCCTTTCTATGGCTACACCTTC. Translation: CASSYSPSPFYGYTF.